This T cell receptor beta chain was recorded in a study of molecular identifiers for immune sequencing clone quantification. Germline assignment: CDR1 SGDLS and CDR2 YYNGEE. This CDR3 is 14 amino acids long. Deletions cut 4 bases from V and 6 bases from J, with 14 bases between. TCRdb called the PCR reads again in MiXCR, with one record for every CDR3 protein. The sample holds approximately 630,000 distinct CDR3 sequences, about 25% seen once. This clonotype was seen more than once but under ten times. This TCR derives from a human donor in good health. Some libraries in this study had Jurkat cell RNA spiked in. Specimen: naive CD8+ T cells from blood, with Jurkat cell RNA spiked in. Subset noted: FACS-sorted CD8+CD4-CCR7+CD45RA+ naive T cells. The V call is TRBV9, the J call TRBJ2-1; TRBD2 is a possible D gene (5 bases). The CDR3 DNA reads TGTGCCAGCAGCCCCCCGTTTCGGGGCAATGAGCAGTTCTTC. This encodes CASSPPFRGNEQFF.